This TCR beta chain is from a study of blood T cell repertoires in COVID-19. At the level of the study: The origin of the acute and convalescent COVID-19 samples was the United States, Italy and Spain.

In the original processing: Estimation of nucleated cell counts relied on the amplification of reference gene primers. Profiling relied on immunoSEQ multiplex PCR, and the TCRdb table lists in-frame clones only, not all of them. V, J and clone size were drawn from that table, and D and trimming were deduced from the DNA. The sample shows 250,000 to 350,000 clones, approximately 91% of them seen only once. The J segment lost 4 bases and the V segment lost 4 bases, leaving 8 bases of the junction unmatched. Germline CDR1 and CDR2: LGHDT and YNNKEL (reference sequence). The CDR3 loop spans 15 amino acids.

This receptor was obtained from a woman aged 60-75 years with acute or convalescent COVID-19. The rearrangement links TRBV3-1 (or the pseudogene TRBV3-2) to TRBJ1-1; TRBD1 matches 8 bases. The sample consisted of peripheral blood. The CDR3 sequence: CASSPGQAASTEAFF. The CDR3 region has the DNA TGTGCCAGCAGCCCGGGACAGGCGGCGAGCACTGAAGCTTTCTTT.